What follows are 17 T cell receptor beta chains derived from one specimen sequenced in a study of blood T cell repertoires in COVID-19. Data came from immunoSEQ multiplex PCR; TCRdb stores just in-frame clones and leaves some out. This table has some 140,000 clones, roughly four fifths appearing once. The sequenced sample was peripheral blood. These receptors were collected from a man aged 80 or over with acute or convalescent COVID-19.

DNA for the CDR3: TGTGCCAGCAGCGTAGGTCTAACAGGACAGGGGACCAACTATGGCTACACCTTC. This codes for CASSVGLTGQGTNYGYTF. The V call is TRBV9, the J call TRBJ1-2, with TRBD1 matching 9 bases. The trim removed 0 bases at V and 2 bases at J, leaving 11 bases unmatched. Germline CDR1 SGDLS, CDR2 YYNGEE. This CDR3 comprises 18 residues.

As to this clone: The identical CDR3 is also encoded by other nucleotide sequences in the sample. The CDR3: CASSLGTANTGELFF. CDR3 DNA: TGTGCCAGCAGCTTAGGGACAGCGAACACCGGGGAGCTGTTTTTT. The chain recombines TRBV11-2 with TRBJ2-2; perhaps TRBD1 as D (6 bases). V lost 1 base and J 0 bases, leaving 6 bases between the germline ends. The CDR3 covers 15 residues. CDR1 and CDR2 from the germline V gene are SGHAT and FQNNGV.

This clone was seen a handful of times. The chain links TRBV4-2 to TRBJ2-5, with TRBD2 identical over 10 bases. V shed 0 bases and J 4 bases; nucleotides not matched to a gene: 14. CDR1 LGHNA and CDR2 YNFKEQ come from the germline V gene. There are 19 residues in the CDR3. This chain's CDR3 is CASSQDKGSSGGSRETQYF. DNA of the CDR3: TGTGCCAGCAGCCAAGATAAAGGCTCTAGCGGGGGTTCTAGAGAGACCCAGTACTTC.

CDR3 loop: CASSRVTQGTYEQYF. The DNA of the CDR3 is TGTGCCAGCAGTCGGGTAACACAGGGTACCTACGAGCAGTACTTC. V gene TRBV6-2 or TRBV6-3 combines with J gene TRBJ2-7; a weak D match, TRBD1 (6 bases). The CDR3 is 15 amino acids. Germline values: CDR1 MNHEY, CDR2 SVGEGT. With 5 bases removed from V and 2 bases from J, the gap between germline ends came to 16 bases.

The chain joins TRBV7-9 to TRBJ1-4; no clear D gene. V was trimmed by 3 bases and J by 2 bases, leaving 10 bases between them. From germline, CDR1 is SEHNR and CDR2 FQNEAQ (reference sequence). This CDR3 contains 15 residues. The CDR3 bases are TGTGCCAGCAGCTTTGGGCTCGGCACTAATGAAAAACTGTTTTTT. Translated, it gives CASSFGLGTNEKLFF.

This clone was counted only a few times. The genes are TRBV5-4 and TRBJ1-1; D not certain. The length of the CDR3 is 16 residues. The V and J ends lost 2 bases and 0 bases respectively, with 14 bases between them. Germline-derived CDR1 and CDR2 are SGHNT and YYREEE (reference sequence). The CDR3 nucleotides read TGTGCCAGCAGCTTCCCCAGGACTTCCATGAACACTGAAGCTTTCTTT. Encoded protein: CASSFPRTSMNTEAFF.

V and J are TRBV6-5 and TRBJ1-3; D remains unclear. The germline CDR1 and CDR2 sequences are MNHEY and SVGAGI. V lost 5 bases and J 0 bases, leaving 11 bases between the germline ends. This CDR3 is 15 amino acids long. The CDR3 is CASSSPLVSGNTIYF. The DNA for the CDR3 is TGTGCCAGCAGTAGCCCGTTGGTCTCTGGAAACACCATATATTTT.

This rearrangement joins TRBV7-9 to TRBJ2-3, with D uncertain. Trimming removed 1 base at V and 7 bases at J, with 15 bases between. The CDR3 spans 15 residues. Per germline, CDR1 SEHNR and CDR2 FQNEAQ (reference sequence). In DNA form, the CDR3 reads TGTGCCAGCAGCTTAGTTAGCTCCCCTGTTTATACGCAGTATTTT. This encodes CASSLVSSPVYTQYF.

This chain uses TRBV15 with TRBJ1-6; 12 bases align to TRBD1. The CDR3 is 19 residues long. The trim removed 0 bases at V and 4 bases at J, leaving 7 bases unmatched. From germline, CDR1 is LNHNV and CDR2 YYDKDF (reference sequence). The CDR3 nucleotides read TGTGCCACCAGCAGAGATGGGACAGGGGGCTTTTCTTATAATTCACCCCTCCACTTT. Translation gives CATSRDGTGGFSYNSPLHF.

The chain recombines TRBV5-6 with TRBJ1-5; D is possibly TRBD1 (6 bases). Germline CDR1 is SGHDT and CDR2 is YYEEEE. The V end lost 2 bases, the J end lost 6 bases, and 15 bases lay between the germline ends. The CDR3 length is 15 residues. CDR3 DNA: TGTGCCAGCAGCTTCCGGGGGGCCCGGGGTCAGCCCCAGCATTTT. This gives the protein CASSFRGARGQPQHF.

This clone was seen only once. V gene TRBV6-1 combines with J gene TRBJ2-5; TRBD2 aligns across 16 bases. The CDR3 has 18 residues. Germline V CDR1 and CDR2: MNHNS, SASEGT. Trimming removed 2 bases from V and 5 bases from J; junction bases left unmatched: 8. The DNA for the CDR3 is TGTGCCAGCAGTGAATCCGGGACTAGCGGGGGGGTCTGGGAGACCCAGTACTTC. Translating it yields CASSESGTSGGVWETQYF.

Details on this clone: The same CDR3 can be traced to other DNA sequences in this sample. The chain uses TRBV28 and TRBJ2-7; the D gene is possibly TRBD1 (6 bases). The CDR3 loop spans 13 amino acids. Germline CDR1 reads MDHEN; CDR2 reads SYDVKM. V gave up 4 bases and J gave up 1 base, with 8 bases separating them. In DNA, the CDR3 is TGTGCCAGCAGTTCCGGACAGTCCTACGAGCAGTACGTC. It yields the protein CASSSGQSYEQYV.

The chain joins TRBV28 to TRBJ1-2; D possibly corresponds to TRBD1 (5 bases). In germline, CDR1 is MDHEN, CDR2 SYDVKM. Trimming took off 7 bases at V and 0 bases at J, with 9 bases between the two ends. The CDR3 has 13 residues. For the CDR3, the DNA is TGTGCCAGCACCCGACAGACTAACTATGGCTACACCTTC. Translation: CASTRQTNYGYTF.

The chain links TRBV3-1 (or the pseudogene TRBV3-2) to TRBJ2-7; D gene ambiguous. The V gene lost 8 bases and the J gene lost 0 bases, with 14 bases spanning the gap. The CDR3 runs 14 residues. The germline CDR1 and CDR2 sequences are LGHDT and YNNKEL (reference sequence). The CDR3 sequence is CASAPNPSSYEQYF. Here the CDR3 DNA reads TGTGCCAGCGCCCCTAACCCCTCCTCCTACGAGCAGTACTTC.

This chain uses TRBV5-1 with TRBJ2-3; possibly TRBD2 for D (6 bases). The CDR3 consists of 17 residues. CDR1 is SGHRS, CDR2 YFSETQ, per germline. Trimming removed 5 bases from V and 0 bases from J, with 19 bases in between. The CDR3 sequence is CASSRELLGPSTDTQYF. Written as DNA, the CDR3 is TGCGCCAGCAGTCGGGAGCTATTGGGGCCGAGCACAGATACGCAGTATTTT.

The rearrangement links TRBV11-3 to TRBJ2-7; 9 bases match TRBD1. The V and J ends lost 5 bases and 0 bases, in that order; junction bases with no gene match: 5. This CDR3 comprises 15 residues. Germline CDR1 reads SGHNT; CDR2 reads YENEEA. CDR3 coding DNA: TGTGCCAGCAGCCCCGGGACAGGGAGCTCCTACGAGCAGTACTTC. Amino acids: CASSPGTGSSYEQYF.

V usage is TRBV6-1 and J usage is TRBJ2-7, with TRBD2 as a possible D gene (6 bases). Trimming removed 0 bases at V and 12 bases at J, with 12 bases between. Per the germline V gene, CDR1 is MNHNS and CDR2 is SASEGT. The length of the CDR3 is 12 residues. CDR3 protein: CASSEAQRARYV. CDR3 sequence (DNA): TGTGCCAGCAGTGAAGCCCAGCGGGCCCGGTACGTC.